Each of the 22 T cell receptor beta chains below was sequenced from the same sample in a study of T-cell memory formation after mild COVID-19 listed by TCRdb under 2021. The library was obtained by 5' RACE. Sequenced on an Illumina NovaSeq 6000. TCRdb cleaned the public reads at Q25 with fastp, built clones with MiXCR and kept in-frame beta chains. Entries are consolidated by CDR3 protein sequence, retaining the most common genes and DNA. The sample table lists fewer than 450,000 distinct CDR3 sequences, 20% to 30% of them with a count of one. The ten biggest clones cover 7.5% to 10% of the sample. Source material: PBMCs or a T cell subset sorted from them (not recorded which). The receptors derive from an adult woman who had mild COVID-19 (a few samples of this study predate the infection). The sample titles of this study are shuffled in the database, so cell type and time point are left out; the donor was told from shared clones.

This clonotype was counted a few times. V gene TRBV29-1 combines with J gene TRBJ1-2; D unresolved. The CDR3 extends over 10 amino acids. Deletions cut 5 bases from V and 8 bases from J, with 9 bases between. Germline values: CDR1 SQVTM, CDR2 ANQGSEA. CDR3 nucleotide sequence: TGCAGCGTTCGTTCGGTGGGCTACACCTTC. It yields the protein CSVRSVGYTF.

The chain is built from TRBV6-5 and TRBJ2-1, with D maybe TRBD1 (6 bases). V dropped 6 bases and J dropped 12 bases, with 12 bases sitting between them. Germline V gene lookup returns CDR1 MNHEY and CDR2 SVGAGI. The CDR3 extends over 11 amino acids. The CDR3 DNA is TGTGCCAGCAGAAGGGGGTGGGTGCAGTTCTTC. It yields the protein CASRRGWVQFF.

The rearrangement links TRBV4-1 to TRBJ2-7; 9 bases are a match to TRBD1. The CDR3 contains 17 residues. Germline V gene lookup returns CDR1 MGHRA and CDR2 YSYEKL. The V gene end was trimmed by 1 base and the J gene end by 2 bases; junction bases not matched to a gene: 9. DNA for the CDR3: TGCGCCAGCAGCCAAGGGGGACAGGGAGAGCGGGCCTACGAGCAGTACTTC. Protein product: CASSQGGQGERAYEQYF.

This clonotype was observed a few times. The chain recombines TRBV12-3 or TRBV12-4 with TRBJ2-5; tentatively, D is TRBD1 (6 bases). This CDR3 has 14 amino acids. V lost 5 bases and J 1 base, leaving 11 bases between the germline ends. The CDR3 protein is CASSTSQGQETQYF. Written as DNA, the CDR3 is TGTGCCAGCAGTACATCACAGGGCCAAGAGACCCAGTACTTC.

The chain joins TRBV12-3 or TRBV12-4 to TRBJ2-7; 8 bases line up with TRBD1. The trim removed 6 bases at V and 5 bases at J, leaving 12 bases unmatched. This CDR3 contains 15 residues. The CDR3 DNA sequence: TGTGCCAGCAGCTCAACAGGGGGTTTGAGAAACGAGCAGTACTTC. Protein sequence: CASSSTGGLRNEQYF.

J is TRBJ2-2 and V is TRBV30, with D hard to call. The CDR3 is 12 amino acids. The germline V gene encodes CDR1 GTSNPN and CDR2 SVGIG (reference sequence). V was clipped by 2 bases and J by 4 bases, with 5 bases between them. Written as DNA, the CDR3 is TGTGCCTGGAGTCGGTCCACCGGGGAGCTGTTTTTT. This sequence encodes CAWSRSTGELFF.

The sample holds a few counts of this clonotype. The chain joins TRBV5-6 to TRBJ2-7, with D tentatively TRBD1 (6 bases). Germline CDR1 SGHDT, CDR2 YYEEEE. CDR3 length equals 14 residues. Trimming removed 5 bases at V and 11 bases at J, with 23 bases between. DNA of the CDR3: TGTGCCAGCAGATACTACCCGGGACACATCTTGGAGTACTTC. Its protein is CASRYYPGHILEYF.

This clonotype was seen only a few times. In nucleotides, the CDR3 is TGTGCCAGCACCCATGACCTAACATACGAGCAGTACTTC. This translates into CASTHDLTYEQYF. The chain carries TRBV6-5 and TRBJ2-7; no firm D call. V dropped 7 bases and J dropped 4 bases, with 14 bases sitting between them. The CDR3 length is 13 residues. Germline-derived CDR1 and CDR2 are MNHEY and SVGAGI.

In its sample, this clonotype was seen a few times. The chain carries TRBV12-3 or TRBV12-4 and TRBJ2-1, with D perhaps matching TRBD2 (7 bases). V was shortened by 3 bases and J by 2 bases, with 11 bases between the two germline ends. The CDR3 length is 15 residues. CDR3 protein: CASSFGGAPYNEQFF. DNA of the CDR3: TGTGCCAGCAGTTTTGGGGGGGCCCCCTACAATGAGCAGTTCTTC.

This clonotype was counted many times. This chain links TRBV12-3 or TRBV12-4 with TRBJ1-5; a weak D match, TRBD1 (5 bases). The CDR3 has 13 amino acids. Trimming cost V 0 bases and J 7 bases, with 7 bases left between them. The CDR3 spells CASSLARDQPQHF. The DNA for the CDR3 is TGTGCCAGCAGTTTAGCCCGGGACCAGCCCCAGCATTTT.

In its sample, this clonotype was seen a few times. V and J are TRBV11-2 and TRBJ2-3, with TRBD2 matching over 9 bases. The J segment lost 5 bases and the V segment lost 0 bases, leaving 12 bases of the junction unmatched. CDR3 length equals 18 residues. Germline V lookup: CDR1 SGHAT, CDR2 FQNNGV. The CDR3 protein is CASSLDHFAGGPGDTQYF. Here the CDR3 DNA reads TGTGCCAGCAGCTTAGATCATTTTGCGGGAGGGCCCGGAGATACGCAGTATTTT.

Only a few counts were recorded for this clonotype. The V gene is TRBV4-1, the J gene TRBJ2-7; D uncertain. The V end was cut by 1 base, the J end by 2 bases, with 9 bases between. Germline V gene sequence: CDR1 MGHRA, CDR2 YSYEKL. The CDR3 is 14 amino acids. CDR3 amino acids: CASSQVPGTYEQYF. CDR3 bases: TGCGCCAGCAGCCAAGTTCCAGGCACCTACGAGCAGTACTTC.

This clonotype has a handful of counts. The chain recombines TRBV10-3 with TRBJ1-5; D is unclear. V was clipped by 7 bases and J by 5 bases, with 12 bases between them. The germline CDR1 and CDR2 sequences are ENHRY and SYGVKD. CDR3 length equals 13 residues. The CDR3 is CAITRAVHQPQHF. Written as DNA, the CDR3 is TGTGCCATCACTCGCGCAGTCCATCAGCCCCAGCATTTT.

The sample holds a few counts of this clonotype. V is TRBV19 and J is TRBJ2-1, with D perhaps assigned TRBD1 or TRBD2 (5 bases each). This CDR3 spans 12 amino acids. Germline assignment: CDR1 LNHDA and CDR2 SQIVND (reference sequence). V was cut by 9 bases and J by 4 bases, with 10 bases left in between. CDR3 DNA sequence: TGTGCCAGCCAGAGGGGATACAATGAGCAGTTCTTC. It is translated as CASQRGYNEQFF.

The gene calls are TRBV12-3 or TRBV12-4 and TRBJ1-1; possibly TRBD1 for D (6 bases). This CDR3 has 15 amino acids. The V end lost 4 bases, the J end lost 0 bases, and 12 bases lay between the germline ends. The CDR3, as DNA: TGTGCCAGCAGTTCCCTTGACAGGCTGAACACTGAAGCTTTCTTT. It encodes CASSSLDRLNTEAFF.

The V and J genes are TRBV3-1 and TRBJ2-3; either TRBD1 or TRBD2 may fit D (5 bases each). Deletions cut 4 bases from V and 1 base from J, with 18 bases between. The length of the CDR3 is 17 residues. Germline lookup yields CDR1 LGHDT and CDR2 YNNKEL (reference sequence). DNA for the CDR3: TGTGCCAGCAGCCCGAATGTGAGGGGAGCGGGCACAGATACGCAGTATTTT. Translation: CASSPNVRGAGTDTQYF.

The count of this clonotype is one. The CDR3 spells CSVVSGGTVSYEQYF. CDR3 DNA sequence: TGCAGCGTTGTCTCAGGTGGGACAGTGTCCTACGAGCAGTACTTC. The V and J genes are TRBV29-1 and TRBJ2-7, with 7 bases identical to TRBD1. This CDR3 comprises 15 residues. J lost 1 base, V lost 4 bases, and 10 bases had no gene match. Germline V gives CDR1 SQVTM, CDR2 ANQGSEA.

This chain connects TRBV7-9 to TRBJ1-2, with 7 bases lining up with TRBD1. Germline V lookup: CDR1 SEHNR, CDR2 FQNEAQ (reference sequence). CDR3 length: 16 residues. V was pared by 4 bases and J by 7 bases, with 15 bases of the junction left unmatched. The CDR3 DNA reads TGTGCCAGCAGCTCCGTTGGGACAGCCGTTACGGTTGGCTACACCTTC. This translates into CASSSVGTAVTVGYTF. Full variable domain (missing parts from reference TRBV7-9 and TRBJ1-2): DTGVSQNPRHKITKRGQNVTFRCDPISEHNRLYWYRQTLGQGPEFLTYFQNEAQLEKSRLLSDRFSAERPKGSFSTLEIQRTEQGDSAMYLCASSSVGTAVTVGYTFGSGTRLTVV.

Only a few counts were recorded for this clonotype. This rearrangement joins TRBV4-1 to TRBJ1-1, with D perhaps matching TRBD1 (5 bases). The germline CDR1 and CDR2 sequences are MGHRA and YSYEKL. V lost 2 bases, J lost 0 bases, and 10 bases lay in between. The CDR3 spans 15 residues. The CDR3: CASSQIQDMNTEAFF. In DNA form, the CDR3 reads TGCGCCAGCAGCCAAATACAGGATATGAACACTGAAGCTTTCTTT.

The CDR3 spells CASSQEAGQDYQPQHF. DNA for the CDR3: TGTGCCAGCAGCCAAGAAGCCGGACAGGACTATCAGCCCCAGCATTTT. The chain joins TRBV4-2 to TRBJ1-5; TRBD1 agrees at 7 bases. J gave up 5 bases and V 0 bases, and 7 bases lay outside the gene matches. This CDR3 region has 16 residues. Germline V gene lookup returns CDR1 LGHNA and CDR2 YNFKEQ.

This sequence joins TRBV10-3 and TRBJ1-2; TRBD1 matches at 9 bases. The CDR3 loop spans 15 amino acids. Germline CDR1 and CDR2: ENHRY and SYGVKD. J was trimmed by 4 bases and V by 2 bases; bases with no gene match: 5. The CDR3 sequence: CAISETGQGSYGYTF. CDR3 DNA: TGTGCCATCAGTGAGACGGGACAGGGAAGCTATGGCTACACCTTC.

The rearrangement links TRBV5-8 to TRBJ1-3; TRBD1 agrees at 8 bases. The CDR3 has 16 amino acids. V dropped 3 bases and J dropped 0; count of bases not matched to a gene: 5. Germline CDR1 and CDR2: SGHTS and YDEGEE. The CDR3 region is CASSWGDRNSGNTIYF. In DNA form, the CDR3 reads TGTGCCAGCAGCTGGGGGGACAGGAACTCTGGAAACACCATATATTTT.